This T cell receptor beta chain was obtained from a study of Ad26.COV2.S vaccination and SARS-CoV-2 variants. This CDR3 has 14 amino acids. V was cut by 1 base and J by 4 bases, with 9 bases left in between. CDR1 SGHDT and CDR2 YYEEEE come from the germline V gene. Treatment specified: about 20 received Ad26.COV2.S at low or high dose, single or two shots; about 5 received placebo; per-sample allocation not given. Sample collection was performed on day 63 after the first vaccine or placebo injection. Method: immunoSEQ multiplex PCR; TCRdb's copy keeps in-frame clones and lacks some. The data contain 350,000 to 500,000 clones, 85% to 90% of them seen just once; the ten biggest clones take up about 3.6%.

The sequence derives from a person aged 18 to 59 who received the Ad26.COV2.S COVID-19 vaccine or a placebo. The chain carries TRBV5-6 and TRBJ2-1; D gene unclear. Sequenced material: peripheral blood, taken in a trial of Ad26.COV2.S vaccine versus placebo. CDR3 amino acids: CASSLPPRYNEQFF. The CDR3 DNA reads as TGTGCCAGCAGCTTGCCTCCCCGGTACAATGAGCAGTTCTTC.